The TCR beta chain under discussion was sequenced for a study of tumor-infiltrating lymphocytes in glioblastoma multiforme. This clonotype was detected only a few times. Its cognate antigen is unknown. The study's findings and limits: Detected clone frequencies may not reflect cell counts, being RNA-based.

TCRB libraries came from RNA via three nested multiplex PCR rounds. Unique molecular identifiers were not described for the libraries. A single record per CDR3 protein comes from TCRdb applying MiXCR to the multiplex PCR reads. The sample holds roughly 10,000 distinct CDR3 sequences; approximately 71% are singletons and the top ten take about two fifths. Germline CDR1 and CDR2: LGHNA and YNFKEQ. With 3 bases removed from V and 2 bases from J, the gap between germline ends came to 10 bases. The CDR3 has 15 amino acids. V is TRBV4-2 and J is TRBJ2-2, with a weak D call TRBD1 (5 bases). The clonotype comes from a male donor with glioblastoma. The sample was brain tumor tissue. CDR3 protein: CASSQGDSNTGELFF. CDR3 DNA sequence: TGTGCCAGCAGCCAGGGTGACAGTAACACCGGGGAGCTGTTTTTT.